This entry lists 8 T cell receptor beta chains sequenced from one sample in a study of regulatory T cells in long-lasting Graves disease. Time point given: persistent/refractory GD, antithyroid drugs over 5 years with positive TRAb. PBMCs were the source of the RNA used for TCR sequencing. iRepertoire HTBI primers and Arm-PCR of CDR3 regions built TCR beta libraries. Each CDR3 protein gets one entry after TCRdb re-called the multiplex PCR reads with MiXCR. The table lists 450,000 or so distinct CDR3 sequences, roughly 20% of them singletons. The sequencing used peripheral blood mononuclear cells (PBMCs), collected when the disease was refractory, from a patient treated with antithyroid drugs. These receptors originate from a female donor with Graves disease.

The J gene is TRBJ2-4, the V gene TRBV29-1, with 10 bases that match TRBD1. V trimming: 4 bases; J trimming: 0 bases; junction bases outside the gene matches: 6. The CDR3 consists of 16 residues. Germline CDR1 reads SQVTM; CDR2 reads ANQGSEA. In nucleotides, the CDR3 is TGCAGCGTTGGGACAGGGGGAAATCTAGCCAAAAACATTCAGTACTTC. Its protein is CSVGTGGNLAKNIQYF. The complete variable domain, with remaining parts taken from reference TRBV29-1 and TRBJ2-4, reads SAVISQKPSRDICQRGTSLTIQCQVDSQVTMMFWYRQQPGQSLTLIATANQGSEATYESGFVIDKFPISRPNLTFSTLTVSNMSPEDSSIYLCSVGTGGNLAKNIQYFGAGTRLSVL.

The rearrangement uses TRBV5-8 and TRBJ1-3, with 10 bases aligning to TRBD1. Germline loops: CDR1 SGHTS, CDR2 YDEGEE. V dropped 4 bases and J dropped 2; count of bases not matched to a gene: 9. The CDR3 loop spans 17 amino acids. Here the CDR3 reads CASSPSWDRGPGNTIYF. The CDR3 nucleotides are TGTGCCAGCAGCCCGTCATGGGACAGGGGCCCTGGAAACACCATATATTTT.

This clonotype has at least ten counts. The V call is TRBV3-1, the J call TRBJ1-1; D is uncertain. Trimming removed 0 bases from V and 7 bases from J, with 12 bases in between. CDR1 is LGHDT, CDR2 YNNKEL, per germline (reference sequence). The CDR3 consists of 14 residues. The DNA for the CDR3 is TGTGCCAGCAGCCAAGAGAGAAGCTCCCTTGAAGCTTTCTTT. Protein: CASSQERSSLEAFF.

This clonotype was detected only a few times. The DNA for the CDR3 is TGTGCCAGCTCATCAAAAGGGGGGGCTGAAGCTTTCTTT. Its protein is CASSSKGGAEAFF. The chain joins TRBV18 to TRBJ1-1; D may be TRBD1 (6 bases). The CDR3 consists of 13 residues. From germline, CDR1 is KGHSH and CDR2 LQKENI. V was cut by 5 bases and J by 6 bases, with 13 bases left in between.

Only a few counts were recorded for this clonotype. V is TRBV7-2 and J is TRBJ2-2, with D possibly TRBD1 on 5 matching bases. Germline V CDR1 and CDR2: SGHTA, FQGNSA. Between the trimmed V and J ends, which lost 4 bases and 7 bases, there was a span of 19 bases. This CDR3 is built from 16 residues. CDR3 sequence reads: CASSSRPPRGVGELFF. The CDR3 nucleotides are TGTGCCAGCAGCTCACGTCCTCCAAGGGGTGTCGGGGAGCTGTTTTTT.

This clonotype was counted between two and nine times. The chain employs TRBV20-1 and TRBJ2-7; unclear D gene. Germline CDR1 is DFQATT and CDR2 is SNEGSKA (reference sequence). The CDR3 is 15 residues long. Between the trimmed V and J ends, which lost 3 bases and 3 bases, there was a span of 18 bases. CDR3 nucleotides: TGCAGTGCTAGTGTCCGGACCCCCCGAGACTACGAGCAGTACTTC. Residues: CSASVRTPRDYEQYF.

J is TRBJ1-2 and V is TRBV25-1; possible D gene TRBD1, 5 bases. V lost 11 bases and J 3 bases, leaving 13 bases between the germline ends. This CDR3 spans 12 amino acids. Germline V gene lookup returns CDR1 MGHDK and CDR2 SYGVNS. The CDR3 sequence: CALLGTYYGYTF. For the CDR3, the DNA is TGTGCCCTTCTAGGGACGTACTATGGCTACACCTTC.

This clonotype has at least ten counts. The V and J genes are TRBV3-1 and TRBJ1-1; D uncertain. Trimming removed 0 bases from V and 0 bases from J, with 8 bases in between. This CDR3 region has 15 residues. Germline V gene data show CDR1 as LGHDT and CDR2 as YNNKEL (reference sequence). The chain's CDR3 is CASSQDNIMNTEAFF. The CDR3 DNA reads TGTGCCAGCAGCCAAGATAACATCATGAACACTGAAGCTTTCTTT.